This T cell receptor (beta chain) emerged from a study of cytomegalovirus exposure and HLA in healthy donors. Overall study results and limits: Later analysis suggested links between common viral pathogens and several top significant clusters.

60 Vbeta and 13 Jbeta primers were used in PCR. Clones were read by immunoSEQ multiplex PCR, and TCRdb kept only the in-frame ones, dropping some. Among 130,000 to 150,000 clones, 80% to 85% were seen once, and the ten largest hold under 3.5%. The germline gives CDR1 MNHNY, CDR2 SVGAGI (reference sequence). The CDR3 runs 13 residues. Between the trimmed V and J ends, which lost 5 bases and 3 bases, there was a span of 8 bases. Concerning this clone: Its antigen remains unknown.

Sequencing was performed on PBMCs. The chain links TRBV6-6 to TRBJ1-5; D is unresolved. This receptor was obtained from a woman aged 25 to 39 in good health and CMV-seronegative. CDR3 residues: CASSPGYNQPQHF. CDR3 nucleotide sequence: TGTGCCAGCAGTCCGGGATACAATCAGCCCCAGCATTTT.